Reported below is one TCR beta chain. Participants spanned ages 18 to 89 years and resided in about 24 US areas. Cohort 3 recovered donors had two negative PCRs, clearance, or symptom resolution. V shed 6 bases and J shed 2 bases, with 12 bases lying between them. The CDR3 sequence is 14 residues long. CDR1 and CDR2 from the germline V gene are LNHDA and SQIVND (reference sequence). These data are taken from a study of blood T cell repertoires in COVID-19. At the level of the study: From T cells, B-cell-depleted T cells, or PBMCs came the material, which was cDNA or gDNA.

Original analysis: Nucleated cell number was recorded as an estimate derived from reference gene primer amplification. Some clones are missing from TCRdb's copy, which holds only in-frame ones; the method was immunoSEQ multiplex PCR. V, J and clone size are those of that table, while D and trimming were read from the DNA. In the table there are fewer than 350,000 clones, approximately 83% of which are singletons. The source of this sequence is a man aged 30-40 years who had recovered from COVID-19. Sequenced material: PBMCs or T cells enriched from blood (not recorded which). The chain is built from TRBV19 and TRBJ2-3; possible D gene TRBD2, 7 bases. The CDR3 sequence: CASRGGGLTDTQYF. The DNA of the CDR3 is TGTGCCAGTAGAGGGGGGGGGCTCACAGATACGCAGTATTTT.